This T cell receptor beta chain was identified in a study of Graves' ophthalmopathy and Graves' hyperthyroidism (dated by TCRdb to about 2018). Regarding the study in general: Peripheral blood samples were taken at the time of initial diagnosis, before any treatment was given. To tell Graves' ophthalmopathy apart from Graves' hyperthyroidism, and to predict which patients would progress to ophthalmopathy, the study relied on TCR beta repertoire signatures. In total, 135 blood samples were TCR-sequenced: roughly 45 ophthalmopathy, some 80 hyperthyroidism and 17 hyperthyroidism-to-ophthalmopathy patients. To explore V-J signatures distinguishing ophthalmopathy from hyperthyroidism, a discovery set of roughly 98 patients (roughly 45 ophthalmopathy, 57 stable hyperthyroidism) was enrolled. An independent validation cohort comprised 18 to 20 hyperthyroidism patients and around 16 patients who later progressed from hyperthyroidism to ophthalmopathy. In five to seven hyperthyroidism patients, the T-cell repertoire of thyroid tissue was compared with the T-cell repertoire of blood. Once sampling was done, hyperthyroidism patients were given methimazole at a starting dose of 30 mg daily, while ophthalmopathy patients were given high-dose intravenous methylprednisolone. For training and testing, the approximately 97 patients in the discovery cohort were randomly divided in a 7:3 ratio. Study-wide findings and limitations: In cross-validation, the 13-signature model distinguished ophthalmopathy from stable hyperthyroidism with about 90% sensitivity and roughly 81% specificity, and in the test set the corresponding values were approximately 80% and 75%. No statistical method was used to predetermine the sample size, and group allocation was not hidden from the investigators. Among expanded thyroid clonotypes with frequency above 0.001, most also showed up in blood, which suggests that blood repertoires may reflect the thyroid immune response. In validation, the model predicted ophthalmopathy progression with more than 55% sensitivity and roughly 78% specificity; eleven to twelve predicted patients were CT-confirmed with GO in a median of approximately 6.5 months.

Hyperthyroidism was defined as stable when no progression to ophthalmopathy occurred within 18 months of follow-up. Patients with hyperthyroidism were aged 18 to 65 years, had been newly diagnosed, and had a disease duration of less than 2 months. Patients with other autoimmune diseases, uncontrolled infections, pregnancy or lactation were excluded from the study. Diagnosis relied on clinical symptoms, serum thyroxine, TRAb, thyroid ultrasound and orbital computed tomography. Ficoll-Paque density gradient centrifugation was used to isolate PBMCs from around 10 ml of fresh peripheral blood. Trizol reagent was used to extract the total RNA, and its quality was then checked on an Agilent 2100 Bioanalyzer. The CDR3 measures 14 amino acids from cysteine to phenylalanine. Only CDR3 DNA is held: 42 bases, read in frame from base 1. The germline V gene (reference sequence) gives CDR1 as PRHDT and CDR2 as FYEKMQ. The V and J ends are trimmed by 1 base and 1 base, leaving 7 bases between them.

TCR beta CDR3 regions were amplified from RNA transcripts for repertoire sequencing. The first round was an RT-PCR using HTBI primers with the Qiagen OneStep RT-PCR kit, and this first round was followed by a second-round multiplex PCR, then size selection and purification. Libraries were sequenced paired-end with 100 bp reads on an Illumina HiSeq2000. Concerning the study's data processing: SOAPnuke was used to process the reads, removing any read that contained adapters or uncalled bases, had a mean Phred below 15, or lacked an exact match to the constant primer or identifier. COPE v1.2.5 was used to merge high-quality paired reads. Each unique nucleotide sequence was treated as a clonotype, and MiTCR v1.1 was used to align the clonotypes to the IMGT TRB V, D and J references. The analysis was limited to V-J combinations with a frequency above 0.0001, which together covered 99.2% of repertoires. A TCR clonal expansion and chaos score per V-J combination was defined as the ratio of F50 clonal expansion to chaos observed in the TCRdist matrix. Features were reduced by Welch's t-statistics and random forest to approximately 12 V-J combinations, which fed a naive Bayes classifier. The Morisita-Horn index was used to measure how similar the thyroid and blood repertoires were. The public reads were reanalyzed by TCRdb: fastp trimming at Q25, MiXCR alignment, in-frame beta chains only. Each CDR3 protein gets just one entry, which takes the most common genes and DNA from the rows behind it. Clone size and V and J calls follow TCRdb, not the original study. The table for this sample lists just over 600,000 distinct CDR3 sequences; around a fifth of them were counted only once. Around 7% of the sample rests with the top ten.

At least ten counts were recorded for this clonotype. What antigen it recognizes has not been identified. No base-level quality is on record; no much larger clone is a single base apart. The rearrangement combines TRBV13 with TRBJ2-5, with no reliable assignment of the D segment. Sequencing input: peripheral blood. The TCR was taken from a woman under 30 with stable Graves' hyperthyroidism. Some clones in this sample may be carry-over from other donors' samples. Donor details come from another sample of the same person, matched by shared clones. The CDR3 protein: CASSLAVIQETQYF. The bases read TGTGCCAGCAGCTTAGCGGTTATCCAAGAGACCCAGTACTTC.